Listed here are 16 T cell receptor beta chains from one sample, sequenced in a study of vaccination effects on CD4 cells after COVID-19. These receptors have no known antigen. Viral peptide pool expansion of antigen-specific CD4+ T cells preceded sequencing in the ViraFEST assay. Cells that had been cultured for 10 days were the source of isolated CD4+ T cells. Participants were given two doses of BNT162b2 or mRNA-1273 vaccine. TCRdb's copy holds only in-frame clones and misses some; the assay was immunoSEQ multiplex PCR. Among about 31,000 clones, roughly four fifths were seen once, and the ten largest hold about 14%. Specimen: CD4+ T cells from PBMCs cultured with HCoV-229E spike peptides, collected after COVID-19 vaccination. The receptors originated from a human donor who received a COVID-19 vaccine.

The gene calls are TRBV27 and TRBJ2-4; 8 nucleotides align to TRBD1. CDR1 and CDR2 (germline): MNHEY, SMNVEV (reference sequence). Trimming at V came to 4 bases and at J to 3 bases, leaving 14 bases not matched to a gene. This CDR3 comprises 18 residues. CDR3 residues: CASSSNYRTGMGKNIQYF. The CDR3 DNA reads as TGTGCCAGCAGTTCAAACTATCGGACAGGGATGGGCAAAAACATTCAGTACTTC.

The CDR3 spells CAWSVDLIREYF. The CDR3 bases are TGTGCCTGGAGTGTGGACCTTATCCGGGAGTACTTC. The gene calls are TRBV30 and TRBJ2-7; D uncertain. Germline V gene sequence: CDR1 GTSNPN, CDR2 SVGIG (reference sequence). Trimming removed 0 bases from V and 11 bases from J, with 14 bases in between. The CDR3 is 12 residues long.

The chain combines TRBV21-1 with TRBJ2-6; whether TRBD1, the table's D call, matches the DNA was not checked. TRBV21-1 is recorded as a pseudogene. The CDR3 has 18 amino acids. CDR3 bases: TGTGCCAGCAGCAAATTCAGGACAGAGAGCTCTGGGGCCAACGTCCTGACTTTC. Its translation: CASSKFRTESSGANVLTF.

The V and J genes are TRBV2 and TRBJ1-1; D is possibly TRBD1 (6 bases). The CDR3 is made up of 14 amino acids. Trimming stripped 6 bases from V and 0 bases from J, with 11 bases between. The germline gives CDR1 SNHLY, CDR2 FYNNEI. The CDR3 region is CASRKQGMNTEAFF. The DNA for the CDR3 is TGTGCCAGCAGGAAACAGGGTATGAACACTGAAGCTTTCTTT. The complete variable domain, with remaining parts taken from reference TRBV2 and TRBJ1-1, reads EPEVTQTPSHQVTQMGQEVILRCVPISNHLYFYWYRQILGQKVEFLVSFYNNEISEKSEIFDDQFSVERPDGSNFTLKIRSTKLEDSAMYFCASRKQGMNTEAFFGQGTRLTVV.

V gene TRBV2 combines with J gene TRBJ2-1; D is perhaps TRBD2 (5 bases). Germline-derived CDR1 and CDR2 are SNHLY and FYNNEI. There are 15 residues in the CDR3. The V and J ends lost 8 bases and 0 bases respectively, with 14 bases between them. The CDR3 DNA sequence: TGTGCCAGCCCTATTAGGAGGAGCTCCTACAATGAGCAGTTCTTC. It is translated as CASPIRRSSYNEQFF. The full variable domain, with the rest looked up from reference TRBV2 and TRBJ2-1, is EPEVTQTPSHQVTQMGQEVILRCVPISNHLYFYWYRQILGQKVEFLVSFYNNEISEKSEIFDDQFSVERPDGSNFTLKIRSTKLEDSAMYFCASPIRRSSYNEQFFGPGTRLTVL.

CDR3 sequence reads: CASSVAPGLAADNEQFF. Written as DNA, the CDR3 is TGTGCCAGCAGCGTAGCTCCCGGACTAGCGGCTGACAATGAGCAGTTCTTC. This chain uses TRBV9 with TRBJ2-1, with 10 bases lining up with TRBD2. The CDR3 contains 17 residues. V trimming: 0 bases; J trimming: 5 bases; junction bases outside the gene matches: 8. Germline loops: CDR1 SGDLS, CDR2 YYNGEE. The entire variable domain, with the rest obtained from reference TRBV9 and TRBJ2-1, is as follows: DSGVTQTPKHLITATGQRVTLRCSPRSGDLSVYWYQQSLDQGLQFLIQYYNGEERAKGNILERFSAQQFPDLHSELNLSSLELGDSALYFCASSVAPGLAADNEQFFGPGTRLTVL.

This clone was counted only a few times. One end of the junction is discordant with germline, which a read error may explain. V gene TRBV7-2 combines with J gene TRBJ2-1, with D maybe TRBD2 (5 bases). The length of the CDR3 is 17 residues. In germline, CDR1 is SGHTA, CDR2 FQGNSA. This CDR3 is CASSLAVSAGGYNEQFF. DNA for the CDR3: TGTGCCAGCAGCCTAGCCGTATCTGCCGGTGGTTACAATGAGCAGTTCTTC.

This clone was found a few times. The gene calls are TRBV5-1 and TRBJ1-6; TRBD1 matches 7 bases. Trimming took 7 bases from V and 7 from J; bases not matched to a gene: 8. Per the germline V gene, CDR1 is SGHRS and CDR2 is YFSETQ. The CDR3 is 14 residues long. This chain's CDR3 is CASSTGTENSPLHF. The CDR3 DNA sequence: TGCGCCAGCTCTACCGGGACAGAAAATTCACCCCTCCACTTT.

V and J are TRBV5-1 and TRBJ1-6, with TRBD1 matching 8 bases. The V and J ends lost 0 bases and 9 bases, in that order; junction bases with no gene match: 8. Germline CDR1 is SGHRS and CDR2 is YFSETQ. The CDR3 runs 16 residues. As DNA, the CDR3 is TGCGCCAGCAGCTTGGCCTCGGGACAGGTACTTTCACCCCTCCACTTT. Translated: CASSLASGQVLSPLHF. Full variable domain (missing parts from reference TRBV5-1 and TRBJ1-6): KAGVTQTPRYLIKTRGQQVTLSCSPISGHRSVSWYQQTPGQGLQFLFEYFSETQRNKGNFPGRFSGRQFSNSRSEMNVSTLELGDSALYLCASSLASGQVLSPLHFGNGTRLTVT.

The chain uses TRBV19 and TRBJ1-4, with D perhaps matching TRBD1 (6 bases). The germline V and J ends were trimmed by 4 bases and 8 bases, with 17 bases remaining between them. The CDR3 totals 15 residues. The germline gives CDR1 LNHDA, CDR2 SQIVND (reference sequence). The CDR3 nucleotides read TGTGCCAGTAGTACACGGGGGGGGGCTGGCGAAAAACTGTTTTTT. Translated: CASSTRGGAGEKLFF. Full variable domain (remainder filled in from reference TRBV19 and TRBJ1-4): DGGITQSPKYLFRKEGQNVTLSCEQNLNHDAMYWYRQDPGQGLRLIYYSQIVNDFQKGDIAEGYSVSREKKESFPLTVTSAQKNPTAFYLCASSTRGGAGEKLFFGSGTQLSVL.

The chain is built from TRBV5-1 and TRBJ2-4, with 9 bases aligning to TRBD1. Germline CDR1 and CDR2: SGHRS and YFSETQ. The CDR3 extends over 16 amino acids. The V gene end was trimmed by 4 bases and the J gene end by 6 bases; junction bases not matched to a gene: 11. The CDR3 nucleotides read TGCGCCAGCAGCATACAGGGGGCTAACGATCCAAACATTCAGTACTTC. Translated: CASSIQGANDPNIQYF. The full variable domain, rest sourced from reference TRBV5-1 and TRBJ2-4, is KAGVTQTPRYLIKTRGQQVTLSCSPISGHRSVSWYQQTPGQGLQFLFEYFSETQRNKGNFPGRFSGRQFSNSRSEMNVSTLELGDSALYLCASSIQGANDPNIQYFGAGTRLSVL.

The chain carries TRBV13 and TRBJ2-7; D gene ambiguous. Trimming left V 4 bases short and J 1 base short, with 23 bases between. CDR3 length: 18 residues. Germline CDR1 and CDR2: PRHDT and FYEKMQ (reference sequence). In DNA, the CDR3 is TGTGCCAGCAGCTGGTCGTCAATAATGGGTCCCCATTCCTACGAGCAGTACTTC. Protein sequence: CASSWSSIMGPHSYEQYF.

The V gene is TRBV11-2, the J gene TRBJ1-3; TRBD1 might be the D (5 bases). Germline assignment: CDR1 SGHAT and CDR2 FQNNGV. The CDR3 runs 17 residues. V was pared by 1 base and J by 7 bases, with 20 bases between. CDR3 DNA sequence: TGTGCCAGCAGCTTAGTTAGTCTCCGGGGGGAAGCGAACACCATATATTTT. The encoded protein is CASSLVSLRGEANTIYF.

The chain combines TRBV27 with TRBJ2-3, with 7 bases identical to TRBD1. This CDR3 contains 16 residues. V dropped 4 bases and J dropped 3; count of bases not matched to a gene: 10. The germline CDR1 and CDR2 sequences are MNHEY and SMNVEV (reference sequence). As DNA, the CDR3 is TGTGCCAGCAGTTATGTAGGGGGCAGTAGAACAGATACGCAGTATTTT. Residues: CASSYVGGSRTDTQYF.

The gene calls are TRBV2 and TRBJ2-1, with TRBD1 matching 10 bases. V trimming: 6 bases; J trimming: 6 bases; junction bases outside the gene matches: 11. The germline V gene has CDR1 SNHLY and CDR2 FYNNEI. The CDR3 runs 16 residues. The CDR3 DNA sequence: TGTGCCAGCAGCTACAGGGGACAGGGGTCCCTCAATGAGCAGTTCTTC. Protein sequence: CASSYRGQGSLNEQFF.

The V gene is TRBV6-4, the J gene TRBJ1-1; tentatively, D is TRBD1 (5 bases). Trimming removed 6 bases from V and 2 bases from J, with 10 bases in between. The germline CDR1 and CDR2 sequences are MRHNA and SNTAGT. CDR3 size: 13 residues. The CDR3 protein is CASRSGLNTEAFF. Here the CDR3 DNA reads TGTGCCAGCAGATCAGGGCTCAACACTGAAGCTTTCTTT.